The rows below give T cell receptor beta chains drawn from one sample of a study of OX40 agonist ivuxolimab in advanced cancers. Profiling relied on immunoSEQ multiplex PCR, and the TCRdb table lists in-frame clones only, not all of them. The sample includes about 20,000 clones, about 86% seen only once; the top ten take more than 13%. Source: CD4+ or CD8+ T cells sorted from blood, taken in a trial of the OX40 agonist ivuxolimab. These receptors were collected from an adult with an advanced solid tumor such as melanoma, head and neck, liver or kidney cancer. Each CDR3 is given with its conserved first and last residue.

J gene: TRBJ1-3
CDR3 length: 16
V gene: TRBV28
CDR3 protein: CASSSAILSSVRTIYF

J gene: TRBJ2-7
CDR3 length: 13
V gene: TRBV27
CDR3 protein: CASSLRTKGEQYF

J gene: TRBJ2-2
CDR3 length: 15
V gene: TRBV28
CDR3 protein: CASSFPLAHTGELFF

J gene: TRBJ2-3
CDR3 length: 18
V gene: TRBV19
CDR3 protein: CASSMVLGLAGFTDTQYF

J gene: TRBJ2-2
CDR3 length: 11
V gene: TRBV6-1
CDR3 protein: CASSETGELFF

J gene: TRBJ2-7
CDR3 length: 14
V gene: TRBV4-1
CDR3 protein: CASSLMTSGYEQYF

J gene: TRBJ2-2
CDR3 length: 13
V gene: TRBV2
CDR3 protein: CASREGGTGELFF

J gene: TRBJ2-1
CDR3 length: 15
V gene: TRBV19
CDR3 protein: CASSRGTGGWYEQFF

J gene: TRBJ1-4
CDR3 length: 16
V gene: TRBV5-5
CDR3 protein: CASSLGTGTGGEKLFF

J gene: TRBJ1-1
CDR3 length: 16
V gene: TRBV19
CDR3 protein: CASSIARVGMNTEAFF

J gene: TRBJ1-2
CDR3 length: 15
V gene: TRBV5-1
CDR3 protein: CASSLSGATEYGYTF

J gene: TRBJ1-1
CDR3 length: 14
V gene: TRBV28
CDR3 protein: CASSFGTGWGEAFF

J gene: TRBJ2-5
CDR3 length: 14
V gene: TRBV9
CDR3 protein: CASSVSTARETQYF

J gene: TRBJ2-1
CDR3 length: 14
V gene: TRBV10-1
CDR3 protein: CASSDGSSYNEQFF

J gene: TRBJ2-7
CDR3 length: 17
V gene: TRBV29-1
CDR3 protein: CSVETGYGATSSYEQYF

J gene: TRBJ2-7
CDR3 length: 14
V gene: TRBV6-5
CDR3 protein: CASSSIQGAWEQYF

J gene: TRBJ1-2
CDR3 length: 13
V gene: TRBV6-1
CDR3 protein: CASSEGRPYGYTF